Listed below are T cell receptor beta chains from one sample, sequenced in a study of response to subunit inactivated influenza vaccine. TCRdb independently ran MiXCR on the RT-PCR reads; one entry per CDR3 protein. The sample yields under 550,000 distinct CDR3 sequences, approximately 7.3% seen once. Specimen: PBMCs from blood, collected around 25 months after vaccination. All receptors derive from a man aged 45 to 75 who received an inactivated influenza vaccine. Both conserved end residues are part of each CDR3. Each record gives: V gene, J gene, clone size, D gene, CDR3 protein, CDR3 DNA. D genes are given only for firm matches. Not every row has a clone size; where given, it reads once, few, many or a size class.

TRBV12-3/TRBV12-4,TRBJ2-7,few,TRBD1,CASTRGLNYEQYF,TGTGCCAGCACCAGGGGGCTTAACTACGAGCAGTACTTC
TRBV3-1,TRBJ2-7,many,TRBD1,CASSQGQGYLYEQYF,TGTGCCAGCAGCCAAGGACAGGGGTATCTCTACGAGCAGTACTTC
TRBV6-4,TRBJ2-1,few,.,CASSDSEGYNEQFF,TGTGCCAGCAGTGACTCGGAGGGCTATAATGAGCAGTTCTTC
TRBV20-1,TRBJ2-3,many,.,CSARDRVLTDTQYF,TGCAGTGCTAGAGATCGCGTGCTCACAGATACGCAGTATTTT
TRBV4-3,TRBJ2-7,.,.,CASSHRATSSYEQYF,TGCGCCAGCAGCCACAGAGCAACGAGCTCCTACGAGCAGTACTTC
TRBV6-1,TRBJ2-5,many,TRBD2,CASSRLADTGETQYF,TGTGCCAGCAGTCGACTAGCGGACACAGGCGAGACCCAGTACTTC
TRBV7-2,TRBJ2-7,many,TRBD1,CASSLIRGLNEQYF,TGTGCCAGCAGCTTAATCAGGGGGCTAAACGAGCAGTACTTC
TRBV29-1,TRBJ1-2,few,TRBD1,CSVSLPGTGTTLYGYTF,TGCAGCGTTTCCCTACCCGGGACAGGGACAACACTCTATGGCTACACCTTC
TRBV29-1,TRBJ1-2,.,.,CSVDFYGYTF,TGCAGCGTTGATTTCTATGGCTACACCTTC
TRBV7-2,TRBJ2-1,few,TRBD1,CASSHPGQGYEQFF,TGTGCCAGCAGCCACCCGGGACAGGGTTATGAGCAGTTCTTC